This T cell receptor beta chain emerged from a study of T cells in Graves' hyperthyroidism and ophthalmopathy. In the study overall: Any treatment followed the collection of peripheral blood at initial diagnosis. Study-wide results and caveats: Most clonotypes expanded in thyroid above 0.001 were likewise present in blood.

Regions amplified from RNA transcripts were the TCR beta CDR3 regions. An initial round of RT-PCR targeting the TCR CDR3 relied on the HTBI primer set. From the multiplex PCR reads, TCRdb called clonotypes with MiXCR, one entry per CDR3 protein. The sample lists roughly 96,000 distinct CDR3 sequences, around 50% seen once, with roughly a quarter in the top ten. The definition of stable Graves' hyperthyroidism was no ophthalmopathy progression within 18 months. Uncontrolled infection, other autoimmune disease, pregnancy or lactation disqualified patients from enrolment. A note on this clonotype: What it binds is not known.

The clonotype was recovered from a woman aged 40 to 49 with Graves' hyperthyroidism. Material: blood.

CDR3 in amino acids: CASSPRLGLAGVETQYF. The CDR3 DNA reads as TGTGCCAGCAGTCCGCGACTTGGACTAGCGGGAGTGGAGACCCAGTACTTC. The chain combines TRBV12-3 or TRBV12-4 with TRBJ2-5; 13 nucleotides match TRBD2. The CDR3 consists of 17 residues. The V segment lost 5 bases and the J segment 5 bases; nucleotides outside the gene matches: 11.